Following are 4 T cell receptor beta chains from one sample sequenced in a study of T cell responses to AZD1222 COVID-19 vaccine. Assay used: immunoSEQ multiplex PCR; TCRdb lists only in-frame clones, some missing. The sample contains some 150,000 clones, about 91% of which appear only once. The specimen comprised peripheral blood, sampled on day 0 of MenACWY control vaccination. These receptors all come from an adult in good health.

This clone was found once. The V gene is TRBV4-3, the J gene TRBJ2-3; D is uncertain. The germline V gene has CDR1 LGHNA and CDR2 YSLEER. The CDR3 runs 14 residues. Trimming cost V 1 base and J 5 bases, with 10 bases left between them. The CDR3 DNA reads as TGCGCCAGCAGCCAAGGGCCTGGGAAAGATACGCAGTATTTT. It specifies CASSQGPGKDTQYF.

The genes are TRBV29-1 and TRBJ1-1, with TRBD1 matching 7 bases. The CDR3 length is 12 residues. Per germline, CDR1 SQVTM and CDR2 ANQGSEA. The V gene end was trimmed by 6 bases and the J gene end by 6 bases; junction bases not matched to a gene: 7. The CDR3 DNA sequence: TGCAGCGTGGATGACAGGGCGGCTGAAGCTTTCTTT. This codes for CSVDDRAAEAFF. The variable domain in full, with the rest retrieved from reference TRBV29-1 and TRBJ1-1, is SAVISQKPSRDICQRGTSLTIQCQVDSQVTMMFWYRQQPGQSLTLIATANQGSEATYESGFVIDKFPISRPNLTFSTLTVSNMSPEDSSIYLCSVDDRAAEAFFGQGTRLTVV.

The CDR3 region is CASSYSGQGITEAFF. The CDR3 nucleotides read TGTGCCAGCAGTTACAGTGGACAGGGGATAACTGAAGCTTTCTTT. The chain is built from TRBV6-2 or TRBV6-3 and TRBJ1-1; 9 nucleotides align to TRBD1. V lost 2 bases and J lost 5; bases outside the gene matches: 6. CDR1 MNHEY and CDR2 SVGEGT come from the germline V gene. The CDR3 covers 15 residues.

The V gene is TRBV11-2, the J gene TRBJ1-1; D remains unclear. Between the trimmed V and J ends, which lost 7 bases and 8 bases, there was a span of 14 bases. The germline gives CDR1 SGHAT, CDR2 FQNNGV. The CDR3 has 12 amino acids. CDR3 protein: CASKLSSREAFF. For the CDR3, the DNA is TGTGCCAGCAAGCTCTCGTCAAGAGAAGCTTTCTTT.